The 30 T cell receptor beta chains reported below all come from one sample, sequenced in a study of blood T cell repertoires in COVID-19. Here immunoSEQ multiplex PCR was the method, and the copy in TCRdb shows in-frame clones only, minus some. The data contain 140,000 or so clones, 88% of them singletons. The material sequenced was peripheral blood. The origin of the receptors is a woman aged 50 to 60 with acute or convalescent COVID-19.

This clone appeared once. The V gene is TRBV10-3, the J gene TRBJ2-3, with TRBD2 identical over 9 bases. This CDR3 region has 16 residues. The V segment lost 3 bases and the J segment 0 bases; nucleotides outside the gene matches: 4. CDR1 and CDR2 from the germline V gene are ENHRY and SYGVKD. DNA of the CDR3: TGTGCCATCAGTGACCCAGGACTAGCGAGCACAGATACGCAGTATTTT. Protein sequence: CAISDPGLASTDTQYF.

This chain joins TRBV29-1 and TRBJ2-1; D gene unclear. V was pared by 5 bases and J by 6 bases, with 14 bases between. The CDR3 extends over 13 amino acids. CDR1 and CDR2 (germline): SQVTM, ANQGSEA. CDR3 bases: TGCAGCGTTAGCTTATTACGCGGCAATGAGCAGTTCTTC. Amino acid sequence: CSVSLLRGNEQFF.

The chain uses TRBV7-9 and TRBJ1-2; TRBD1 agrees at 8 bases. Germline CDR1 reads SEHNR; CDR2 reads FQNEAQ (reference sequence). The V gene end was trimmed by 4 bases and the J gene end by 4 bases; junction bases not matched to a gene: 5. The CDR3 covers 14 residues. The CDR3 coding sequence is TGTGCCAGCAGCTCACAGGGGGTTGTCTATGGCTACACCTTC. It translates to CASSSQGVVYGYTF.

This clone has only a few counts. CDR3 nucleotides: TGTGCCAGCAGTTTACCCTCTGGACACTACGAGCAGTACTTC. It translates to CASSLPSGHYEQYF. V gene TRBV6-2 or TRBV6-3 combines with J gene TRBJ2-7; tentatively, D is TRBD1 (5 bases). CDR1 and CDR2 (germline): MNHEY, SVGEGT. This CDR3 spans 14 amino acids. V was pared by 4 bases and J by 3 bases, with 13 bases between.

The gene calls are TRBV4-1 and TRBJ1-4, with 11 bases identical to TRBD1. This CDR3 has 15 amino acids. The germline V gene has CDR1 MGHRA and CDR2 YSYEKL. The junction had 3 bases not matched to a gene; V was cut back by 1 base and J by 8 bases. The CDR3 coding sequence is TGCGCCAGCAGCCAAGCCGGGACAGGGGGAGAAAAACTGTTTTTT. It yields the protein CASSQAGTGGEKLFF.

CDR3 region: CASSLAGQGSMGEQYF. CDR3 nucleotides: TGCGCCAGCAGCTTGGCGGGACAGGGATCGATGGGCGAGCAGTACTTC. The chain carries TRBV5-1 and TRBJ2-7; 9 nucleotides agree with TRBD1. This CDR3 is 16 amino acids long. V lost 0 bases to trimming and J lost 6 bases; unmatched junction nucleotides: 10. Germline V gene lookup returns CDR1 SGHRS and CDR2 YFSETQ.

CDR3 in amino acids: CASSKAAGTGSYEQYF. The CDR3 DNA reads TGTGCCAGCAGCAAGGCCGCCGGGACAGGGTCGTACGAGCAGTACTTC. J is TRBJ2-7 and V is TRBV7-9; the match to TRBD1 covers 9 bases. The length of the CDR3 is 16 residues. Germline V gene data show CDR1 as SEHNR and CDR2 as FQNEAQ (reference sequence). V lost 5 bases to trimming and J lost 4 bases; unmatched junction nucleotides: 12.

The gene calls are TRBV27 and TRBJ2-3; 9 bases align to TRBD1. CDR1 and CDR2 from the germline V gene are MNHEY and SMNVEV (reference sequence). Trimming at V came to 2 bases and at J to 4 bases, leaving 1 base not matched to a gene. This CDR3 is built from 14 residues. The CDR3 here is CASSLDRGSDTQYF. Here the CDR3 DNA reads TGTGCCAGCAGTTTAGACAGGGGGTCAGATACGCAGTATTTT.

The rearrangement links TRBV19 to TRBJ2-3, with 8 bases aligning to TRBD2. Germline trimming cut 0 bases from V and 5 bases from J; bases unmatched to any gene: 4. Germline CDR1 and CDR2: LNHDA and SQIVND (reference sequence). The CDR3 loop spans 15 amino acids. The CDR3 reads CASSIERGARDTQYF. Here the CDR3 DNA reads TGTGCCAGTAGTATAGAGCGGGGGGCTCGAGATACGCAGTATTTT.

This chain uses TRBV9 with TRBJ2-7; 8 bases align to TRBD1. CDR1 is SGDLS, CDR2 YYNGEE, per germline. This CDR3 is built from 14 residues. V lost 4 bases, J lost 4 bases, and 7 bases stayed unmatched. The CDR3 DNA follows: TGTGCCAGCAGCCAAGGACAGGGTATGTACGAGCAGTACTTC. Protein: CASSQGQGMYEQYF.

This clone came up once. The J gene is TRBJ2-5, the V gene TRBV2; D is uncertain. V gave up 4 bases and J gave up 4 bases, with 10 bases separating them. The V gene's germline CDR1 is SNHLY and CDR2 FYNNEI. The CDR3 is 13 amino acids. The CDR3 protein is CASSAFLAETQYF. The DNA for the CDR3 is TGTGCCAGCAGTGCGTTTTTGGCAGAGACCCAGTACTTC.

The rearrangement uses TRBV18 and TRBJ1-1; D remains ambiguous. V dropped 2 bases and J dropped 8 bases, with 12 bases sitting between them. The CDR3 extends over 13 amino acids. Germline V CDR1 and CDR2: KGHSH, LQKENI. CDR3 amino acids: CASSPIREDEAFF. Here the CDR3 DNA reads TGTGCCAGCTCACCAATTCGGGAAGACGAAGCTTTCTTT.

The J gene is TRBJ2-5, the V gene TRBV9; D is unresolved. The germline V gene encodes CDR1 SGDLS and CDR2 YYNGEE. This CDR3 is 14 amino acids long. The germline V and J ends were trimmed by 4 bases and 1 base, with 11 bases remaining between them. The CDR3 DNA follows: TGTGCCAGCAGCCCGACTTGGGTCCAAGAGACCCAGTACTTC. Protein sequence: CASSPTWVQETQYF.

The gene calls are TRBV19 and TRBJ2-7; 16 nucleotides align to TRBD2. J was trimmed by 3 bases and V by 9 bases; bases with no gene match: 11. Germline V gives CDR1 LNHDA, CDR2 SQIVND (reference sequence). The CDR3 length is 17 residues. The DNA of the CDR3 is TGTGCCAGCAAGAACGTGGGACTAGCGGGAGGGAACTACGAGCAGTACTTC. This codes for CASKNVGLAGGNYEQYF.

This clone has only one observation. The J gene is TRBJ1-5, the V gene TRBV24-1; D not certain. This CDR3 has 13 residues. The germline V gene encodes CDR1 KGHDR and CDR2 SFDVKD. The V end lost 5 bases, the J end lost 0 bases, and 4 bases lay between the germline ends. The CDR3 reads CATSVSSNQPQHF. The CDR3 DNA reads TGTGCCACCAGTGTTAGTAGCAATCAGCCCCAGCATTTT.

The chain employs TRBV27 and TRBJ1-3; 10 nucleotides agree with TRBD1. Germline loops: CDR1 MNHEY, CDR2 SMNVEV (reference sequence). This CDR3 contains 13 residues. Trimming at V came to 6 bases and at J to 5 bases, leaving 1 base not matched to a gene. The CDR3, as DNA: TGTGCCAGCAGGGGACAGGGGAGAAACACCATATATTTT. This gives the protein CASRGQGRNTIYF.

The chain is built from TRBV7-9 and TRBJ1-1; 10 positions agree with TRBD1. Germline V gene data show CDR1 as SEHNR and CDR2 as FQNEAQ (reference sequence). This CDR3 is built from 15 residues. V dropped 3 bases and J dropped 5; count of bases not matched to a gene: 6. The CDR3 nucleotides read TGTGCCAGCAGCTTCTACGGGACAGGGGAAACTGAAGCTTTCTTT. The encoded protein is CASSFYGTGETEAFF.

The chain joins TRBV19 to TRBJ1-2, with a possible D match to TRBD1 (5 bases). Trimming pared 1 base from V and 4 bases from J, leaving 16 bases between. Germline assignment: CDR1 LNHDA and CDR2 SQIVND (reference sequence). The CDR3 has 16 amino acids. The CDR3 DNA reads TGTGCCAGTAGTATAGGACCGGGGACTCTTTCCTATGGCTACACCTTC. Its translation is CASSIGPGTLSYGYTF.

DNA for the CDR3: TGTGCCAGCAGTTCGGAGGGGCGCACTGAAGCTTTCTTT. Translated, it gives CASSSEGRTEAFF. This chain uses TRBV2 with TRBJ1-1; a weak D match, TRBD1 (5 bases). The CDR3 contains 13 residues. The V gene lost 5 bases and the J gene lost 4 bases, with 11 bases spanning the gap. CDR1 is SNHLY and CDR2 is FYNNEI in the germline V gene. Full variable domain (rest looked up from reference TRBV2 and TRBJ1-1): EPEVTQTPSHQVTQMGQEVILRCVPISNHLYFYWYRQILGQKVEFLVSFYNNEISEKSEIFDDQFSVERPDGSNFTLKIRSTKLEDSAMYFCASSSEGRTEAFFGQGTRLTVV.

The CDR3 reads CASNWGPNQPQHF. CDR3 bases: TGTGCCAGTAATTGGGGCCCAAATCAGCCCCAGCATTTT. This chain uses TRBV19 with TRBJ1-5; D might be TRBD1 (5 bases). The V end was cut by 7 bases, the J end by 4 bases, with 11 bases between. The CDR3 consists of 13 residues. Germline V gene data show CDR1 as LNHDA and CDR2 as SQIVND (reference sequence). The full variable domain, its missing parts supplied by reference TRBV19 and TRBJ1-5, is DGGITQSPKYLFRKEGQNVTLSCEQNLNHDAMYWYRQDPGQGLRLIYYSQIVNDFQKGDIAEGYSVSREKKESFPLTVTSAQKNPTAFYLCASNWGPNQPQHFGDGTRLSIL.

The chain joins TRBV7-9 to TRBJ2-3, with TRBD2 matching 7 bases. The junction had 8 bases not matched to a gene; V was cut back by 1 base and J by 4 bases. Germline assignment: CDR1 SEHNR and CDR2 FQNEAQ (reference sequence). The CDR3 loop spans 16 amino acids. The CDR3 is CASSLGVSRESDTQYF. CDR3 bases: TGTGCCAGCAGCTTAGGAGTATCGCGGGAGTCAGATACGCAGTATTTT.

This chain uses TRBV6-1 with TRBJ1-6; D unresolved. This CDR3 has 14 residues. V lost 3 bases to trimming and J lost 7 bases, with 10 bases between them. Germline CDR1 MNHNS, CDR2 SASEGT. The CDR3 reads CASSDTVVNSPLHF. The DNA of the CDR3 is TGTGCCAGCAGTGACACGGTAGTAAATTCACCCCTCCACTTT.

The table lists this clone with a count of one. V is TRBV5-1 and J is TRBJ1-5; 8 positions agree with TRBD1. The germline V gene encodes CDR1 SGHRS and CDR2 YFSETQ. V lost 4 bases and J lost 6; bases outside the gene matches: 9. This CDR3 is 15 amino acids long. In DNA, the CDR3 is TGCGCCAGCAGCAAAGGACAGGGTGGATCTCAGCCCCAGCATTTT. Its protein product is CASSKGQGGSQPQHF.

The chain couples TRBV5-1 to TRBJ2-3; 7 bases line up with TRBD1. V was pared by 7 bases and J by 6 bases, with 11 bases of the junction left unmatched. The CDR3 is 14 amino acids. Germline values: CDR1 SGHRS, CDR2 YFSETQ. CDR3 sequence: CASCPTGILDTQYF. The CDR3 coding sequence is TGCGCCAGCTGCCCGACAGGGATTTTGGATACGCAGTATTTT.

The V and J genes are TRBV10-2 and TRBJ2-7; 7 nucleotides line up with TRBD2. The J segment lost 3 bases and the V segment lost 2 bases, leaving 10 bases of the junction unmatched. CDR1 is WSHSY and CDR2 is SAAADI in the germline V gene. CDR3 length: 16 amino acids. In nucleotides, the CDR3 is TGCGCCAGCAGTGAGGGGAGCAGCGGGATAATCTACGAGCAGTACTTC. Protein product: CASSEGSSGIIYEQYF.

V and J are TRBV5-6 and TRBJ1-5; TRBD1 aligns across 7 bases. Unmatched junction bases numbered 4, after V lost 1 base and J lost 3 bases. The germline gives CDR1 SGHDT, CDR2 YYEEEE. The CDR3 spans 15 residues. The CDR3 loop reads CASSLRTGLNQPQHF. The CDR3 DNA is TGTGCCAGCAGCTTGAGGACAGGCCTCAATCAGCCCCAGCATTTT.

This rearrangement joins TRBV27 to TRBJ1-5; 9 positions agree with TRBD1. The germline V gene has CDR1 MNHEY and CDR2 SMNVEV (reference sequence). This CDR3 spans 15 amino acids. Trimming removed 7 bases from V and 1 base from J; junction bases left unmatched: 5. Here the CDR3 DNA reads TGTGCCAGCATGACAGGACAGGGGAGCAATCAGCCCCAGCATTTT. Translated: CASMTGQGSNQPQHF.

The chain employs TRBV5-1 and TRBJ1-6; tentative D call: TRBD1 (6 bases). The V end lost 4 bases, the J end lost 5 bases, and 13 bases lay between the germline ends. Per the germline V gene, CDR1 is SGHRS and CDR2 is YFSETQ. The CDR3 has 15 amino acids. In nucleotides, the CDR3 is TGCGCCAGCAGCCCACGACAGGATAATAATTCACCCCTCCACTTT. Protein: CASSPRQDNNSPLHF.

CDR3 sequence (DNA): TGTGCCAGTGGAGGGACGGATAGCAATCAGCCCCAGCATTTT. It specifies CASGGTDSNQPQHF. The chain has TRBV6-5 and TRBJ1-5; possibly TRBD1 for D (5 bases). This CDR3 is 14 amino acids long. The V gene lost 9 bases and the J gene lost 0 bases, with 12 bases spanning the gap. CDR1 and CDR2 from the germline V gene are MNHEY and SVGAGI.

V usage is TRBV30 and J usage is TRBJ2-6, with D possibly TRBD2 on 6 matching bases. The CDR3 contains 14 residues. The germline V gene encodes CDR1 GTSNPN and CDR2 SVGIG (reference sequence). The V end lost 6 bases, the J end lost 1 base, and 10 bases lay between the germline ends. CDR3 DNA: TGTGCCTGTTACGCGGGATCTGGGGCCAACGTCCTGACTTTC. Translating gives CACYAGSGANVLTF.